Each of the 26 T cell receptor beta chains below was sequenced from the same sample in a study of blood T cell repertoires in COVID-19. The table came from immunoSEQ multiplex PCR; TCRdb's copy has only in-frame clones and leaves some out. The data contain around 370,000 clones, around 91% of them singletons. The sequenced sample was peripheral blood. These receptors were taken from a woman aged 18 to 35 who had recovered from COVID-19.

The chain combines TRBV11-3 with TRBJ1-4; D gene unclear. The V end lost 1 base, the J end lost 0 bases, and 9 bases lay between the germline ends. The germline V gene encodes CDR1 SGHNT and CDR2 YENEEA. This CDR3 comprises 16 residues. In DNA form, the CDR3 reads TGTGCCAGCAGCTTAGGGGTCAGCGCAACTAATGAAAAACTGTTTTTT. Translated: CASSLGVSATNEKLFF.

V usage is TRBV9 and J usage is TRBJ2-5; D possibly corresponds to TRBD2 (5 bases). In germline, CDR1 is SGDLS, CDR2 YYNGEE. This CDR3 has 13 amino acids. Trimming left V 2 bases short and J 2 bases short, with 7 bases between. The CDR3: CASSVRVQETQYF. The CDR3 nucleotides read TGTGCCAGCAGCGTGCGGGTTCAAGAGACCCAGTACTTC.

This clone was picked up one time. CDR3 loop: CASSMETGLPVNTEAFF. For the CDR3, the DNA is TGTGCCAGTAGTATGGAGACAGGGCTCCCGGTGAACACTGAAGCTTTCTTT. The rearrangement links TRBV19 to TRBJ1-1, with TRBD1 identical over 7 bases. The CDR3 runs to 17 residues. Trimming at V came to 3 bases and at J to 0 bases, leaving 10 bases not matched to a gene. Germline-derived CDR1 and CDR2 are LNHDA and SQIVND (reference sequence). Together with reference TRBV19 and TRBJ1-1, the CDR3 gives the full variable domain: DGGITQSPKYLFRKEGQNVTLSCEQNLNHDAMYWYRQDPGQGLRLIYYSQIVNDFQKGDIAEGYSVSREKKESFPLTVTSAQKNPTAFYLCASSMETGLPVNTEAFFGQGTRLTVV.

CDR3 DNA sequence: TGCGCCAGCAGCCAAGACCATCTAGCGGGAGGGAGCTACAATGAGCAGTTCTTC. Its protein is CASSQDHLAGGSYNEQFF. This chain uses TRBV4-3 with TRBJ2-1, with TRBD2 matching over 12 bases. CDR3 size: 18 residues. The junction had 6 bases not matched to a gene; V was cut back by 0 bases and J by 3 bases. From germline, CDR1 is LGHNA and CDR2 YSLEER.

V is TRBV6-2 or TRBV6-3 and J is TRBJ1-5; 7 bases match TRBD1. This CDR3 contains 15 residues. CDR1 is MNHEY, CDR2 SVGEGT, per germline. V trimming: 5 bases; J trimming: 3 bases; junction bases outside the gene matches: 7. The CDR3 DNA is TGTGCCAGCAGTCGACAGGGTGGATACAATCAGCCCCAGCATTTT. Its protein product is CASSRQGGYNQPQHF.

CDR3 nucleotide sequence: TGTGCCAGCAGCCCGGCTAGCGGGAGGCCGCACAAGAGCAATGAGCAGTTCTTC. This translates into CASSPASGRPHKSNEQFF. This chain joins TRBV11-3 and TRBJ2-1; 11 nucleotides agree with TRBD2. Trimming removed 5 bases from V and 6 bases from J; junction bases left unmatched: 15. Germline-derived CDR1 and CDR2 are SGHNT and YENEEA. CDR3 size: 18 residues.

The chain couples TRBV15 to TRBJ1-2; 9 nucleotides align to TRBD1. The CDR3 covers 15 residues. Germline V gene data show CDR1 as LNHNV and CDR2 as YYDKDF (reference sequence). The V gene end was trimmed by 3 bases and the J gene end by 4 bases; junction bases not matched to a gene: 6. This chain's CDR3 is CATSRGTGILYGYTF. The CDR3 DNA reads TGTGCCACCAGCAGGGGGACAGGGATACTCTATGGCTACACCTTC.

This sequence joins TRBV30 and TRBJ2-5; TRBD1 might be the D (6 bases). This CDR3 region has 14 residues. Germline V gene lookup returns CDR1 GTSNPN and CDR2 SVGIG (reference sequence). The ends were cut back, 2 bases at V and 2 bases at J, with 12 bases in the middle. Written as DNA, the CDR3 is TGTGCCTGGAGTCTCACAGGGATGCAAGAGACCCAGTACTTC. Amino acid sequence: CAWSLTGMQETQYF.

The chain employs TRBV30 and TRBJ2-1; 12 bases agree with TRBD2. Germline lookup yields CDR1 GTSNPN and CDR2 SVGIG (reference sequence). Trimming cost V 5 bases and J 0 bases; bases outside gene matches: 11. This CDR3 has 18 amino acids. The CDR3 nucleotides read TGTGCCTGGGCATCACTAGCGGGAGGCCAAAGCTCCTACAATGAGCAGTTCTTC. Residues: CAWASLAGGQSSYNEQFF.

The V and J genes are TRBV6-5 and TRBJ2-7, with D uncertain. V lost 0 bases and J 5 bases, leaving 8 bases between the germline ends. The CDR3 is 13 amino acids. Germline loops: CDR1 MNHEY, CDR2 SVGAGI. The CDR3 DNA reads as TGTGCCAGCAGTTACTCGAGATCCAACGAGCAGTACGTC. Amino acid sequence: CASSYSRSNEQYV.

This clone was recorded only once. This chain uses TRBV25-1 with TRBJ1-2, with D unclear. V was shortened by 3 bases and J by 8 bases, with 10 bases between the two germline ends. CDR3 length: 12 residues. Germline CDR1 MGHDK, CDR2 SYGVNS. The CDR3 sequence: CASSDSPGGYTF. CDR3 bases: TGTGCCAGCAGTGATTCCCCGGGGGGCTACACCTTC.

This chain connects TRBV5-6 to TRBJ2-5; a weak D match, TRBD2 (6 bases). Germline lookup yields CDR1 SGHDT and CDR2 YYEEEE. Trimming shortened V by 2 bases and J by 0 bases, and 8 bases separated the two germline ends. The CDR3 spans 14 residues. CDR3 residues: CASSLGDYQETQYF. The CDR3, as DNA: TGTGCCAGCAGCTTAGGGGACTACCAAGAGACCCAGTACTTC.

This sequence joins TRBV10-3 and TRBJ2-1; TRBD1 aligns across 10 bases. Unmatched junction bases numbered 2, after V lost 10 bases and J lost 5 bases. CDR3 length equals 12 residues. Germline-derived CDR1 and CDR2 are ENHRY and SYGVKD. The CDR3 DNA sequence: TGTGCCACCGGACAGGGGGACAATGAGCAGTTCTTC. It codes for CATGQGDNEQFF.

The chain joins TRBV5-6 to TRBJ1-2, with D unclear. There are 15 residues in the CDR3. Trimming removed 0 bases at V and 3 bases at J, with 12 bases between. The germline gives CDR1 SGHDT, CDR2 YYEEEE. CDR3 DNA sequence: TGTGCCAGCAGCTTGGCCGGGTCCTCCGACTATGGCTACACCTTC. Protein product: CASSLAGSSDYGYTF.

The chain links TRBV10-3 to TRBJ2-4; 7 bases are a match to TRBD1. The germline gives CDR1 ENHRY, CDR2 SYGVKD. V was pared by 0 bases and J by 7 bases, with 12 bases of the junction left unmatched. This CDR3 contains 17 residues. CDR3 DNA: TGTGCCATCAGTGAGTCAACCACACTGGGACAGAGGAACATTCAGTACTTC. It codes for CAISESTTLGQRNIQYF.

The chain couples TRBV5-4 to TRBJ2-2, with D possibly being TRBD1 (6 bases). Germline V CDR1 and CDR2: SGHNT, YYREEE (reference sequence). Trimming pared 0 bases from V and 0 bases from J, leaving 12 bases between. This CDR3 has 17 amino acids. CDR3 bases: TGTGCCAGCAGCTTGGCAGGGGACGGAGCGAACACCGGGGAGCTGTTTTTT. It translates to CASSLAGDGANTGELFF.

A single count supports this clone. The chain has TRBV3-1 (or the pseudogene TRBV3-2) and TRBJ2-7, with D unresolved. The CDR3 is 14 amino acids. V shed 4 bases and J shed 1 base, with 11 bases lying between them. CDR1 and CDR2 from the germline V gene are LGHDT and YNNKEL (reference sequence). DNA for the CDR3: TGTGCCAGCAGCCCAGCGCGGTGGTCCTACGAGCAGTACGTC. It yields the protein CASSPARWSYEQYV.

The chain is built from TRBV15 and TRBJ2-1; 7 bases match TRBD2. The CDR3 extends over 16 amino acids. Germline trimming cut 0 bases from V and 5 bases from J; bases unmatched to any gene: 7. Per the germline V gene, CDR1 is LNHNV and CDR2 is YYDKDF (reference sequence). In DNA form, the CDR3 reads TGTGCCACCAGCAGAGAGAAGCGGGGCGACGACAATGAGCAGTTCTTC. Encoded protein: CATSREKRGDDNEQFF.

The chain combines TRBV15 with TRBJ2-2; 14 bases align to TRBD2. V trimming: 0 bases; J trimming: 6 bases; junction bases outside the gene matches: 9. From germline, CDR1 is LNHNV and CDR2 YYDKDF (reference sequence). The CDR3 sequence is 19 residues long. The CDR3 here is CATSRDGRLAGGTAGELFF. CDR3 sequence (DNA): TGTGCCACCAGCAGAGATGGACGACTAGCGGGAGGGACGGCCGGGGAGCTGTTTTTT.

Concerning this clone itself: The same CDR3 can be traced to other DNA sequences in this sample. The chain recombines TRBV3-1 (or the pseudogene TRBV3-2) with TRBJ2-3, with unresolved D. The germline V gene encodes CDR1 LGHDT and CDR2 YNNKEL (reference sequence). This CDR3 spans 12 amino acids. V lost 1 base, J lost 4 bases, and 3 bases lay in between. In DNA, the CDR3 is TGTGCCAGCAGCCAAGTATCAGATACGCAGTATTTT. Its translation: CASSQVSDTQYF.

The chain is built from TRBV3-1 (or the pseudogene TRBV3-2) and TRBJ1-2, with 7 bases aligning to TRBD1. The germline gives CDR1 LGHDT, CDR2 YNNKEL (reference sequence). J gave up 3 bases and V 4 bases, and 11 bases lay outside the gene matches. CDR3 size: 16 residues. This chain's CDR3 is CASSPESTGQYYGYTF. CDR3 nucleotides: TGTGCCAGCAGCCCCGAATCAACGGGACAGTACTATGGCTACACCTTC.

This clone was detected once. This rearrangement joins TRBV21-1 to TRBJ2-5; the table's D call, TRBD2, has no DNA check behind it. TRBV21-1 counts as a pseudogene. The length of the CDR3 is 17 residues. The CDR3 DNA follows: TGTGCCAGCCCCGGTAGCGGGAGTCCTGAACACCAAGAGACCCAGTACTTC. This gives the protein CASPGSGSPEHQETQYF.

V gene TRBV4-3 combines with J gene TRBJ1-3; no reliable D call. Trimming pared 1 base from V and 2 bases from J, leaving 6 bases between. In germline, CDR1 is LGHNA, CDR2 YSLEER. The length of the CDR3 is 14 residues. This CDR3 reads CASSQVTAGNTIYF. The CDR3 coding sequence is TGCGCCAGCAGCCAAGTAACGGCTGGAAACACCATATATTTT.

In this sample, this clone turned up many times. The chain is built from TRBV7-2 and TRBJ2-2; D is possibly TRBD1 (5 bases). Germline V CDR1 and CDR2: SGHTA, FQGNSA. The V and J ends lost 1 base and 3 bases respectively, with 21 bases between them. The CDR3 totals 19 residues. Here the CDR3 DNA reads TGTGCCAGCAGCTTAGGACCCCTGTGGCGAAGGGGTGACACCGGGGAGCTGTTTTTT. This codes for CASSLGPLWRRGDTGELFF.

The gene calls are TRBV28 and TRBJ2-1; TRBD2 agrees at 10 bases. CDR3 length equals 15 residues. Trimming cost V 6 bases and J 10 bases; bases outside gene matches: 12. Per the germline V gene, CDR1 is MDHEN and CDR2 is SYDVKM. This chain's CDR3 is CASRPRASGRREQFF. The CDR3 nucleotides read TGTGCCAGCAGGCCTCGGGCTAGCGGGAGAAGAGAGCAGTTCTTC.

The chain has TRBV30 and TRBJ2-1, with 11 bases that match TRBD2. The germline V gene has CDR1 GTSNPN and CDR2 SVGIG (reference sequence). V trimming: 4 bases; J trimming: 4 bases; junction bases outside the gene matches: 3. The CDR3 has 14 amino acids. The CDR3, as DNA: TGTGCCTGGATCACTAGCGGGAGTTACAATGAGCAGTTCTTC. Translation gives CAWITSGSYNEQFF.